A selection of T cell receptor beta chains follows, all from one sample in a study of blood T cell repertoires in COVID-19. Produced via immunoSEQ multiplex PCR; TCRdb's table is partial and in-frame only. The profile shows 50,000 or so clones, about 89% of them singletons. The specimen sequenced was peripheral blood. The receptors derive from a human donor in a cohort sampled during active COVID-19. The CDR3 runs from the conserved cysteine through the conserved F or W. A D gene is named only where the DNA matches it firmly. Part of the rows lack a size; the others show once, few, many or a class for expanded clones.

CDR3aa,CDR3nt,d_gene,j_gene,v_gene,abundance
CASSRLAGGNQPQHF,TGTGCCAGCAGTCGCCTTGCGGGGGGTAATCAGCCCCAGCATTTT,.,TRBJ1-5,TRBV28,.
CASSQGGFNYGYTF,TGTGCCAGCAGCCAGGGGGGTTTTAACTATGGCTACACCTTC,.,TRBJ1-2,TRBV3-1/TRBV3-2,.
CASSLGGEYGYTF,TGTGCCAGCAGCTTAGGGGGGGAGTATGGCTACACCTTC,.,TRBJ1-2,TRBV7-3,once
CASSPRQGITGELFF,TGTGCCAGCAGCCCGCGGCAGGGGATCACCGGGGAGCTGTTTTTT,.,TRBJ2-2,TRBV7-6,.
CASSHASGAPDNEQFF,TGTGCCAGCAGCCACGCTAGCGGGGCCCCCGACAATGAGCAGTTCTTC,TRBD2,TRBJ2-1,TRBV7-9,.
CASSLEPSEQTQYF,TGTGCCAGCAGCTTAGAGCCTAGCGAGCAGACCCAGTACTTC,.,TRBJ2-5,TRBV7-2,.
CASGVRELYQETQYF,TGTGCCAGCGGTGTCCGGGAATTATATCAAGAGACCCAGTACTTC,.,TRBJ2-5,TRBV6-8,.
CSVREGFTYF,TGCAGCGTTCGGGAAGGGTTCACGTATTTT,.,TRBJ2-3,TRBV29-1,.
CASRCHGGTGNTIYF,TGCGCCAGCAGGTGTCACGGGGGGACTGGAAACACCATATATTTT,.,TRBJ1-3,TRBV23-1,.
CASSPRTGVRGNYGYTF,TGTGCCAGTAGTCCCCGGACAGGGGTTAGAGGCAACTATGGCTACACCTTC,TRBD1,TRBJ1-2,TRBV19,.
CASSPTGGIEKLFF,TGCGCCAGCAGCCCGACAGGGGGCATTGAAAAACTGTTTTTT,TRBD1,TRBJ1-4,TRBV5-1,.
CASQSGGSTDTQYF,TGTGCCAGTCAGAGCGGGGGTAGCACAGATACGCAGTATTTT,TRBD2,TRBJ2-3,TRBV19,.
CASSVGQGYGYTF,TGTGCCAGCAGTGTCGGACAGGGCTATGGCTACACCTTC,TRBD1,TRBJ1-2,TRBV5-4,once
CASSVELAGRWAGELFF,TGTGCCAGCAGTGTGGAACTAGCGGGGCGGTGGGCCGGGGAGCTGTTTTTT,TRBD2,TRBJ2-2,TRBV6-1,.
CASSLLQGAGNSPLHF,TGTGCCAGCAGCTTACTTCAGGGGGCAGGCAATTCACCCCTCCACTTT,TRBD1,TRBJ1-6,TRBV5-6,.
CASSQARGGSYNEQFF,TGTGCCAGCAGCCAGGCGCGGGGAGGTTCCTACAATGAGCAGTTCTTC,.,TRBJ2-1,TRBV3-1/TRBV3-2,once
CASSQSMASDSYEQYF,TGTGCCAGCAGCCAGTCGATGGCTAGCGACTCCTACGAGCAGTACTTC,.,TRBJ2-7,TRBV3-1/TRBV3-2,.
CASRGTRDATQYF,TGTGCCAGCAGGGGCACCCGAGACGCTACGCAGTATTTT,.,TRBJ2-3,TRBV2,.
CASSGLNEKLFF,TGTGCCAGCTCAGGGCTTAATGAAAAACTGTTTTTT,.,TRBJ1-4,TRBV12-3/TRBV12-4,.
CASFDRGPYSPLHF,TGTGCCAGCTTCGACAGGGGGCCCTATTCACCCCTCCACTTT,TRBD1,TRBJ1-6,TRBV28,once
CASSSRQGIYEQYF,TGTGCCAGCAGCTCTCGACAGGGTATTTACGAGCAGTACTTC,TRBD1,TRBJ2-7,TRBV7-2,.
CASRKLGTSGRVGDTQYF,TGTGCCAGCAGGAAACTCGGGACTAGCGGGAGGGTGGGAGATACGCAGTATTTT,TRBD2,TRBJ2-3,TRBV7-2,.
CATRGGNQPQHF,TGTGCCACCCGGGGAGGCAATCAGCCCCAGCATTTT,.,TRBJ1-5,TRBV6-5,.
CASSPSSGGAGETQYF,TGTGCCAGCAGCCCATCTAGCGGGGGGGCCGGCGAGACCCAGTACTTC,TRBD2,TRBJ2-5,TRBV11-3,once
CASSSAVGRASYEQYF,TGTGCCAGCAGTTCGGCGGTGGGCAGGGCTTCCTACGAGCAGTACTTC,.,TRBJ2-7,TRBV6-6,once
CASSQDSGGKTQYF,TGCGCCAGCAGCCAAGATTCAGGTGGAAAGACCCAGTACTTC,.,TRBJ2-5,TRBV4-1,once
CASSLQGALNNSPLHF,TGTGCCAGCAGCTTACAGGGGGCGCTTAATAATTCACCCCTCCACTTT,TRBD1,TRBJ1-6,TRBV7-9,.
CASSVLDSSTDTQYF,TGTGCCAGCAGCGTACTGGACTCAAGCACAGATACGCAGTATTTT,.,TRBJ2-3,TRBV9,.